Following are 26 T cell receptor beta chains from one sample sequenced in a study of cytomegalovirus exposure and HLA in healthy donors. Profiled with immunoSEQ multiplex PCR; TCRdb holds only in-frame clones, not every one. The sample has around 300,000 clones, just over 85% seen once; the top ten hold 0.95% to 1.1%. Material for sequencing was PBMCs. All receptors derive from a woman aged 18-29 years in good health and CMV-seronegative.

The rearrangement joins TRBV29-1 to TRBJ1-1; the D gene is possibly TRBD1 (6 bases). Germline CDR1 SQVTM, CDR2 ANQGSEA. The V and J ends lost 3 bases and 0 bases respectively, with 11 bases between them. CDR3 length: 14 amino acids. This CDR3 reads CSVDRGSLNTEAFF. The CDR3 DNA is TGCAGCGTTGACAGGGGAAGTCTGAACACTGAAGCTTTCTTT.

The chain combines TRBV19 with TRBJ2-7; the match to TRBD1 covers 8 bases. The CDR3 has 15 amino acids. From germline, CDR1 is LNHDA and CDR2 SQIVND (reference sequence). The ends lost 1 base at V and 6 bases at J; junction bases unmatched: 8. This CDR3 is CASSIATGASAEQYF. The DNA for the CDR3 is TGTGCCAGTAGTATAGCGACAGGGGCTTCGGCCGAGCAGTACTTC.

The rearrangement joins TRBV29-1 to TRBJ2-1; D gene unclear. There are 12 residues in the CDR3. V was pared by 4 bases and J by 6 bases, with 10 bases between. Germline assignment: CDR1 SQVTM and CDR2 ANQGSEA. CDR3 coding DNA: TGCAGCGTTGGTATTTCTTCCAATGAGCAGTTCTTC. Its translation: CSVGISSNEQFF.

The gene calls are TRBV30 and TRBJ2-1; no clear D gene. The V end lost 4 bases, the J end lost 6 bases, and 7 bases lay between the germline ends. There are 11 residues in the CDR3. CDR1 GTSNPN and CDR2 SVGIG come from the germline V gene (reference sequence). In DNA, the CDR3 is TGTGCCTGGAATAATCCCAATGAGCAGTTCTTC. This encodes CAWNNPNEQFF.

The chain recombines TRBV4-1 with TRBJ2-1, with 13 bases that match TRBD2. The junction had 10 bases not matched to a gene; V was cut back by 4 bases and J by 7 bases. Germline V lookup: CDR1 MGHRA, CDR2 YSYEKL. The CDR3 length is 17 residues. The CDR3 DNA reads TGCGCCAGCAGCCGTGTCGACGGGACTAGCGGGAAAAATGAGCAGTTCTTC. Residues: CASSRVDGTSGKNEQFF.

V is TRBV7-9 and J is TRBJ2-1, with TRBD2 matching over 14 bases. This CDR3 has 17 amino acids. Germline CDR1 is SEHNR and CDR2 is FQNEAQ (reference sequence). With 11 bases clipped from V and 3 bases from J, the junction kept 12 bases outside the gene matches. CDR3 DNA: TGTGCCTGTACCGGGACTAGCGGGAGTAAGCTCTACAATGAGCAGTTCTTC. It codes for CACTGTSGSKLYNEQFF.

This clone occurred once. This chain joins TRBV10-1 and TRBJ1-3, with 10 bases identical to TRBD1. The CDR3 is 16 amino acids. V was clipped by 4 bases and J by 1 base; unmatched bases: 4. Germline V lookup: CDR1 WNHNN, CDR2 SYGVQD (reference sequence). CDR3 amino acids: CASSGPGQGSGNTIYF. In nucleotides, the CDR3 is TGCGCCAGCAGTGGACCGGGACAGGGGTCTGGAAACACCATATATTTT.

The rearrangement joins TRBV11-2 to TRBJ2-7; D gene uncertain. The germline V gene has CDR1 SGHAT and CDR2 FQNNGV. This CDR3 region has 12 residues. Trimming shortened V by 5 bases and J by 6 bases, and 11 bases separated the two germline ends. In nucleotides, the CDR3 is TGTGCCAGCAGCCTCACCGACTCCGAGCAGTACTTC. Translation: CASSLTDSEQYF.

V usage is TRBV4-1 and J usage is TRBJ1-2; TRBD1 is a possible D gene (5 bases). V shed 2 bases and J shed 8 bases, with 15 bases lying between them. This CDR3 spans 14 amino acids. CDR1 and CDR2 from the germline V gene are MGHRA and YSYEKL. The CDR3 region is CASSQLKGMGGYTF. In DNA, the CDR3 is TGCGCCAGCAGCCAACTTAAGGGGATGGGGGGCTACACCTTC.

The chain is built from TRBV5-1 and TRBJ2-5; D not certain. V lost 5 bases to trimming and J lost 4 bases, with 9 bases between them. The CDR3 spans 12 residues. The germline V gene encodes CDR1 SGHRS and CDR2 YFSETQ. The chain's CDR3 is CASSSPPETQYF. DNA for the CDR3: TGCGCCAGCAGTTCTCCCCCAGAGACCCAGTACTTC. Full variable domain (outside the CDR3, taken from reference TRBV5-1 and TRBJ2-5): KAGVTQTPRYLIKTRGQQVTLSCSPISGHRSVSWYQQTPGQGLQFLFEYFSETQRNKGNFPGRFSGRQFSNSRSEMNVSTLELGDSALYLCASSSPPETQYFGPGTRLLVL.

This chain links TRBV5-6 with TRBJ1-1; 7 bases match TRBD1. The CDR3 contains 13 residues. Per the germline V gene, CDR1 is SGHDT and CDR2 is YYEEEE. Unmatched junction bases numbered 10, after V lost 2 bases and J lost 12 bases. This CDR3 is CASSFVNQGESFF. CDR3 DNA: TGTGCCAGCAGCTTCGTTAACCAGGGGGAGTCTTTCTTT.

This clone has only one observation. The chain uses TRBV27 and TRBJ2-5, with D tentatively TRBD2 (6 bases). Between the trimmed V and J ends, which lost 5 bases and 2 bases, there was a span of 12 bases. This CDR3 region has 14 residues. Germline V gene data show CDR1 as MNHEY and CDR2 as SMNVEV (reference sequence). The CDR3 loop is CASSRRDSQETQYF. CDR3 coding DNA: TGTGCCAGCAGTCGCCGGGACTCTCAAGAGACCCAGTACTTC.

This chain joins TRBV7-2 and TRBJ2-7; TRBD2 agrees at 7 bases. Germline lookup yields CDR1 SGHTA and CDR2 FQGNSA. The junction had 2 bases not matched to a gene; V was cut back by 0 bases and J by 0 bases. This CDR3 is built from 15 residues. For the CDR3, the DNA is TGTGCCAGCAGCTTAGCATGGGACTACTCCTACGAGCAGTACTTC. Residues: CASSLAWDYSYEQYF.

This chain joins TRBV19 and TRBJ2-7; 7 positions agree with TRBD2. From germline, CDR1 is LNHDA and CDR2 SQIVND (reference sequence). There are 14 residues in the CDR3. The V gene end was trimmed by 4 bases and the J gene end by 0 bases; junction bases not matched to a gene: 3. This CDR3 reads CASSTRTSSYEQYF. The CDR3 coding sequence is TGTGCCAGTAGTACGAGGACTAGCTCCTACGAGCAGTACTTC.

The chain links TRBV19 to TRBJ1-5; 7 bases are shared with TRBD1. The V segment lost 2 bases and the J segment 6 bases; nucleotides outside the gene matches: 10. Germline V gene lookup returns CDR1 LNHDA and CDR2 SQIVND (reference sequence). CDR3 length: 16 residues. The CDR3 spells CASSISPTRQGQPQHF. For the CDR3, the DNA is TGTGCCAGTAGTATATCTCCGACCCGACAGGGTCAGCCCCAGCATTTT.

The chain has TRBV29-1 and TRBJ2-3, with D possibly being TRBD2 (6 bases). The germline V gene has CDR1 SQVTM and CDR2 ANQGSEA. V was pared by 4 bases and J by 1 base, with 21 bases between. The CDR3 covers 17 residues. The CDR3 nucleotides read TGCAGCGTTGGGGGGGAAGGGTGGCCGGCTGGCACAGATACGCAGTATTTT. It is translated as CSVGGEGWPAGTDTQYF.

Remarks on this clone: One end of the junction is discordant with germline, which a read error may explain. This CDR3 is CASSLGSYSHEQYF. Written as DNA, the CDR3 is TGTGCCAGCAGCTTAGGTAGCTACTCCCACGAGCAGTACTTC. The chain couples TRBV7-9 to TRBJ2-7; D gene ambiguous. The CDR3 is 14 amino acids. Per the germline V gene, CDR1 is SEHNR and CDR2 is FQNEAQ (reference sequence).

The J gene is TRBJ2-7, the V gene TRBV29-1, with D perhaps TRBD2 (5 bases). Trimming took 5 bases from V and 6 from J, leaving 14 bases between them. Germline CDR1 reads SQVTM; CDR2 reads ANQGSEA. The CDR3 is 12 amino acids. The CDR3 bases are TGCAGCGTTACCGGGAATCCGGCCGAGCAGTACTTC. This sequence encodes CSVTGNPAEQYF.

This chain's CDR3 is CASTSLGTGDSGELFF. DNA of the CDR3: TGTGCCAGCACTTCATTGGGGACAGGGGATTCCGGGGAGCTGTTTTTT. The genes are TRBV27 and TRBJ2-2; 10 bases align to TRBD1. Germline CDR1 and CDR2: MNHEY and SMNVEV (reference sequence). There are 16 residues in the CDR3. The ends lost 7 bases at V and 6 bases at J; junction bases unmatched: 11.

This rearrangement joins TRBV27 to TRBJ1-2; D is unclear. Trimming removed 7 bases at V and 5 bases at J, with 20 bases between. This CDR3 contains 15 residues. The germline gives CDR1 MNHEY, CDR2 SMNVEV (reference sequence). CDR3 nucleotide sequence: TGTGCCAGCACCTTCTCAGCGGGGTTGGGATATGGCTACACCTTC. Amino acid sequence: CASTFSAGLGYGYTF.

The genes are TRBV6-5 and TRBJ2-7; 8 positions match TRBD1. The J segment lost 7 bases and the V segment lost 5 bases, leaving 7 bases of the junction unmatched. Germline V CDR1 and CDR2: MNHEY, SVGAGI. The CDR3 is made up of 13 amino acids. The CDR3 protein is CASSPQGAEEQYF. The CDR3 DNA reads as TGTGCCAGCAGTCCTCAGGGGGCTGAAGAGCAGTACTTC.

This sequence joins TRBV7-9 and TRBJ2-3; 14 nucleotides match TRBD2. The germline gives CDR1 SEHNR, CDR2 FQNEAQ (reference sequence). Germline trimming cut 5 bases from V and 5 bases from J; bases unmatched to any gene: 12. The CDR3 loop spans 18 amino acids. As DNA, the CDR3 is TGTGCCAGCAGCCCTTGGACTAGCGGGGGGCGGGGAGTAGATACGCAGTATTTT. Its protein product is CASSPWTSGGRGVDTQYF.

J is TRBJ2-7 and V is TRBV11-1, with D tentatively TRBD1 (6 bases). CDR3 size: 15 residues. Germline V CDR1 and CDR2: SGHAT, FQDESV (reference sequence). V was shortened by 5 bases and J by 2 bases, with 16 bases between the two germline ends. The chain's CDR3 is CASSPAGDSAYEQYF. CDR3 DNA sequence: TGTGCCAGCAGCCCCGCAGGGGATAGCGCCTACGAGCAGTACTTC.

This clone showed up just once. The CDR3 sequence: CASSPLAGESYEQYF. In nucleotides, the CDR3 is TGTGCCAGCAGCCCACTAGCGGGAGAGTCCTACGAGCAGTACTTC. The rearrangement links TRBV5-4 to TRBJ2-7; TRBD2 matches at 11 bases. V gave up 4 bases and J gave up 1 base; unmatched junction bases: 4. The germline V gene has CDR1 SGHNT and CDR2 YYREEE (reference sequence). The CDR3 is 15 residues long.

V and J are TRBV27 and TRBJ1-5; 11 positions agree with TRBD1. The J segment lost 5 bases and the V segment lost 2 bases, leaving 5 bases of the junction unmatched. CDR1 is MNHEY and CDR2 is SMNVEV in the germline V gene (reference sequence). The CDR3 sequence is 16 residues long. The CDR3 DNA is TGTGCCAGCAGTTTAGGATGGACAGGGGGCGATCAGCCCCAGCATTTT. Its translation: CASSLGWTGGDQPQHF.

J is TRBJ2-2 and V is TRBV27; 9 bases fit TRBD1. The J segment lost 4 bases and the V segment lost 8 bases, leaving 11 bases of the junction unmatched. This CDR3 has 16 amino acids. Per the germline V gene, CDR1 is MNHEY and CDR2 is SMNVEV (reference sequence). This CDR3 reads CASYTQDRGSTGELFF. CDR3 coding DNA: TGTGCCAGCTATACACAGGACAGGGGTAGCACCGGGGAGCTGTTTTTT.